The 21 T cell receptor beta chains below were found in one sample sequenced in a study of Graves' ophthalmopathy and Graves' hyperthyroidism. RNA transcripts provided the template for amplifying TCR beta CDR3 regions. Second-round multiplex PCR followed a first-round RT-PCR using HTBI primers. TCRdb re-analysed the multiplex PCR reads in MiXCR, keeping a single row per CDR3 protein. The table has around 1.1 million distinct CDR3 sequences, 36% seen once. The sequenced sample consisted of peripheral blood or thyroid tissue (not recorded which). The receptors here all came from an adult man with Graves' hyperthyroidism.

At least ten counts were recorded for this clonotype. The DNA of the CDR3 is TGTGCCAGCAGCTTAGGGGGACAGGGAAATTCACCCCTCCACTTT. Encoded protein: CASSLGGQGNSPLHF. The V call is TRBV7-9, the J call TRBJ1-6; TRBD1 matches 9 bases. V lost 1 base, J lost 7 bases, and 2 bases stayed unmatched. This CDR3 spans 15 amino acids. The germline gives CDR1 SEHNR, CDR2 FQNEAQ (reference sequence).

This clonotype was observed once. The rearrangement uses TRBV19 and TRBJ2-7; 9 nucleotides align to TRBD1. V shed 4 bases, J shed 5 bases, and the junction held 6 bases outside the gene matches. This CDR3 is built from 14 residues. Germline V lookup: CDR1 LNHDA, CDR2 SQIVND (reference sequence). CDR3 DNA: TGTGCCAGTAGTACCGGGACAGGGTTGGACGAGCAGTACTTC. Its translation is CASSTGTGLDEQYF. Together with reference TRBV19 and TRBJ2-7, the CDR3 gives the full variable domain: DGGITQSPKYLFRKEGQNVTLSCEQNLNHDAMYWYRQDPGQGLRLIYYSQIVNDFQKGDIAEGYSVSREKKESFPLTVTSAQKNPTAFYLCASSTGTGLDEQYFGPGTRLTVT.

This clonotype showed up just a few times. The chain recombines TRBV20-1 with TRBJ1-1; no clear D gene. There are 12 residues in the CDR3. Germline values: CDR1 DFQATT, CDR2 SNEGSKA (reference sequence). The germline V and J ends were trimmed by 5 bases and 1 base, with 8 bases remaining between them. The CDR3 coding sequence is TGCAGTGCTCCAGAATGGAACACTGAAGCTTTCTTT. This sequence encodes CSAPEWNTEAFF.

This sequence joins TRBV12-3 or TRBV12-4 and TRBJ1-6; D is unresolved. Trimming took off 3 bases at V and 7 bases at J, with 7 bases between the two ends. This CDR3 region has 13 residues. The CDR3 bases are TGTGCCAGCAGTTTTAAGATCAATTCACCCCTCCACTTT. Its translation: CASSFKINSPLHF.

In this sample, this clonotype turned up a few times. The genes are TRBV20-1 and TRBJ2-7; either TRBD1 or TRBD2 may supply D (5 bases each). V was clipped by 1 base and J by 3 bases, with 16 bases between them. This CDR3 has 15 residues. Germline values: CDR1 DFQATT, CDR2 SNEGSKA (reference sequence). This chain's CDR3 is CSARGGPLGVYEQYF. DNA of the CDR3: TGCAGTGCTAGAGGAGGTCCCCTGGGGGTCTACGAGCAGTACTTC.

Of note for this clonotype: It is likely a read error, because the conserved phenylalanine at the end of the CDR3 is missing. The V gene is TRBV12-3 or TRBV12-4, the J gene TRBJ1-6, with D tentatively TRBD1 (5 bases). V shed 3 bases and J shed 13 bases, with 7 bases lying between them. This CDR3 spans 11 amino acids. The CDR3 bases are TGTGCCAGCAGTTTCCAGGGCCCCCTCCACGTT. It specifies CASSFQGPLHV.

In this sample, this clonotype turned up many times. The chain has TRBV20-1 and TRBJ1-2; 9 nucleotides match TRBD1. Unmatched junction bases numbered 2, after V lost 4 bases and J lost 5 bases. The V gene's germline CDR1 is DFQATT and CDR2 SNEGSKA (reference sequence). The CDR3 is made up of 12 amino acids. The CDR3 DNA reads TGCAGTGCTACTGACAGGGGGTATGGCTACACCTTC. Translating gives CSATDRGYGYTF.

The chain recombines TRBV29-1 with TRBJ1-2; 7 bases are shared with TRBD1. The germline gives CDR1 SQVTM, CDR2 ANQGSEA. V gave up 4 bases and J gave up 7 bases; unmatched junction bases: 15. The CDR3 consists of 15 residues. The CDR3 loop reads CSVGKGAGGIVGYTF. The CDR3 nucleotides read TGCAGCGTTGGGAAGGGGGCAGGGGGGATTGTTGGCTACACCTTC. The variable domain in full, with the rest retrieved from reference TRBV29-1 and TRBJ1-2, is SAVISQKPSRDICQRGTSLTIQCQVDSQVTMMFWYRQQPGQSLTLIATANQGSEATYESGFVIDKFPISRPNLTFSTLTVSNMSPEDSSIYLCSVGKGAGGIVGYTFGSGTRLTVV.

This sequence joins TRBV29-1 and TRBJ2-5, with D perhaps TRBD1 (5 bases). Germline CDR1 reads SQVTM; CDR2 reads ANQGSEA. V was shortened by 4 bases and J by 4 bases, with 19 bases between the two germline ends. The CDR3 runs to 15 residues. The CDR3: CSVVGGIGARETQYF. The CDR3 bases are TGCAGCGTTGTGGGTGGGATTGGGGCACGAGAGACCCAGTACTTC.

This sequence joins TRBV3-1 and TRBJ1-5; D gene ambiguous. Trimming cost V 0 bases and J 3 bases, with 9 bases left between them. The germline gives CDR1 LGHDT, CDR2 YNNKEL (reference sequence). The CDR3 contains 15 residues. CDR3 protein: CASSQDYSINQPQHF. In nucleotides, the CDR3 is TGTGCCAGCAGCCAAGATTACAGCATCAATCAGCCCCAGCATTTT.

The genes are TRBV5-1 and TRBJ2-1; 8 bases are a match to TRBD1. V shed 4 bases, J shed 2 bases, and the junction held 5 bases outside the gene matches. Germline assignment: CDR1 SGHRS and CDR2 YFSETQ. The CDR3 is 15 residues long. The CDR3 protein is CASSQQGGTYNEQFF. In DNA form, the CDR3 reads TGCGCCAGCAGCCAACAGGGGGGCACCTACAATGAGCAGTTCTTC. Combining the CDR3 with reference TRBV5-1 and TRBJ2-1 gives the whole variable domain KAGVTQTPRYLIKTRGQQVTLSCSPISGHRSVSWYQQTPGQGLQFLFEYFSETQRNKGNFPGRFSGRQFSNSRSEMNVSTLELGDSALYLCASSQQGGTYNEQFFGPGTRLTVL.

In regard to this clonotype: Since a much larger clone is just one base distant, this may be a read error. V usage is TRBV11-1 and J usage is TRBJ2-2; D unresolved. Deletions cut 2 bases from V and 0 bases from J, with 10 bases between. This CDR3 is 16 amino acids long. Germline V gene data show CDR1 as SGHAT and CDR2 as FQDESV (reference sequence). The CDR3 sequence is CASSLLGSTNTGELFF. Written as DNA, the CDR3 is TGTGCCAGCAGCTTACTCGGGTCAACGAACACCGGGGAGCTGTTTTTT.

This clonotype was seen ten or more times. The chain combines TRBV5-6 with TRBJ1-2; D is undetermined. This CDR3 comprises 16 residues. V gave up 1 base and J gave up 5 bases, with 18 bases separating them. In germline, CDR1 is SGHDT, CDR2 YYEEEE. Written as DNA, the CDR3 is TGTGCCAGCAGCTTGTCTTCCTGGGTGAGGCAATATGGCTACACCTTC. This gives the protein CASSLSSWVRQYGYTF.

In regard to this clonotype: A much larger clonotype is one base distant, so this may be a read error. Because the CDR3 is missing its conserved closing phenylalanine or tryptophan, this is likely a read error. The rearrangement uses TRBV7-2 and TRBJ2-2; D perhaps matches TRBD2 (6 bases). The CDR3 has 14 residues. Trimming cost V 9 bases and J 4 bases, with 15 bases left between them. Germline values: CDR1 SGHTA, CDR2 FQGNSA. CDR3 DNA sequence: TGTGCCAGTATGTTAGCGGAGAGCACCGGGGAGCTGTTTTCT. Translation gives CASMLAESTGELFS.

This clonotype was counted many times. V and J are TRBV29-1 and TRBJ1-1, with 7 nucleotides matching TRBD1. The J segment lost 0 bases and the V segment lost 6 bases, leaving 19 bases of the junction unmatched. The CDR3 is made up of 18 amino acids. The germline V gene encodes CDR1 SQVTM and CDR2 ANQGSEA. CDR3: CSVPKSPGTDLMNTEAFF. In DNA form, the CDR3 reads TGCAGCGTCCCAAAATCCCCTGGGACAGATCTCATGAACACTGAAGCTTTCTTT.

The V gene is TRBV2, the J gene TRBJ2-7; tentatively, D is TRBD1 (5 bases). Per the germline V gene, CDR1 is SNHLY and CDR2 is FYNNEI. This CDR3 comprises 15 residues. The ends were cut back, 8 bases at V and 3 bases at J, with 20 bases in the middle. Here the CDR3 reads CASGVPGYNNYEQYF. The DNA for the CDR3 is TGTGCCAGCGGAGTTCCAGGGTACAACAACTACGAGCAGTACTTC.

This sequence joins TRBV24-1 and TRBJ2-1, with TRBD2 matching over 7 bases. Germline V gives CDR1 KGHDR, CDR2 SFDVKD. This CDR3 contains 13 residues. With V trimmed by 9 bases and J by 4 bases, 5 bases remained unmatched. This CDR3 is CATRGRQYNEQFF. The CDR3 bases are TGTGCCACCCGCGGGAGACAGTACAATGAGCAGTTCTTC.

This clonotype has at least ten counts. The chain links TRBV20-1 to TRBJ1-4; TRBD1 aligns across 8 bases. Per the germline V gene, CDR1 is DFQATT and CDR2 is SNEGSKA (reference sequence). This CDR3 is built from 14 residues. After removal of 4 bases from V and 6 bases from J, the junction contained 7 bases not matched to a gene. The CDR3 DNA sequence: TGCAGTGCTACCTACAGGGGGAGGGATGAAAAACTGTTTTTT. Amino acids: CSATYRGRDEKLFF.

This clonotype was recorded a few times. A much bigger clone sits one base away, suggesting this may be a read error. J is TRBJ2-7 and V is TRBV5-1; D could derive from TRBD1 or TRBD2 (5 bases each). The germline V gene has CDR1 SGHRS and CDR2 YFSETQ. V was trimmed by 4 bases and J by 1 base, leaving 15 bases between them. The CDR3 is 15 amino acids. CDR3 nucleotide sequence: TGCGCCAGCAGCGAGACCGGGGCAGCTTCCTACGAGCAGTACTTC. Its translation: CASSETGAASYEQYF.

The chain combines TRBV11-2 with TRBJ1-3; D remains unclear. Germline V gives CDR1 SGHAT, CDR2 FQNNGV. This CDR3 is 15 amino acids long. V shed 2 bases and J shed 0 bases, with 8 bases lying between them. CDR3 DNA sequence: TGTGCCAGCAGCTTACCGCTGAGCTCTGGAAACACCATATATTTT. It specifies CASSLPLSSGNTIYF.

This clonotype was seen a handful of times. The CDR3 carries no conserved terminal phenylalanine or tryptophan, so it likely arises from a read error. The limits of the CDR3 on the DNA are not certain, so only TCRdb's listed CDR3 is given. The chain joins TRBV5-1 to TRBJ1-1. The CDR3 sequence runs 10 residues, both termini included. Germline CDR1 SGHRS, CDR2 YFSETQ. CDR3 region: CASSAGTANY.